These T cell receptor beta chains were read from a single sample in a study of response to subunit inactivated influenza vaccine. TCRdb called the RT-PCR reads again in MiXCR, with one record for every CDR3 protein. The table records over 400,000 distinct CDR3 sequences, 10% to 15% of them present only once. This specimen was PBMCs from blood, taken about 40 days after vaccination. Every receptor here comes from a man aged 50 to 60 who received an inactivated influenza vaccine. Each CDR3 is given with its conserved first and last residue.

CDR3: CASSFGGGPQFF
J: TRBJ2-1
V: TRBV7-2

CDR3: CASSPLGVANTGELFF
J: TRBJ2-2
V: TRBV9

CDR3: CASSADLAGAYNEQFF
J: TRBJ2-1
V: TRBV7-7

CDR3: CASILSGSSNEQFF
J: TRBJ2-1
V: TRBV28

CDR3: CASSLSGSRTGELFF
J: TRBJ2-2
V: TRBV7-6

CDR3: CASSQSAPQPYEQYF
J: TRBJ2-7
V: TRBV3-1

CDR3: CASSPVAGVGYEQFF
J: TRBJ2-1
V: TRBV7-2

CDR3: CASSQLARDMKF
J: TRBJ2-7
V: TRBV5-4

CDR3: CSVEGGWGLDTEAFF
J: TRBJ1-1
V: TRBV29-1

CDR3: CASSRGGLDGYTF
J: TRBJ1-2
V: TRBV4-2

CDR3: CASSLAPGQGVYIQYF
J: TRBJ2-4
V: TRBV5-1

CDR3: CASSQGQEQFF
J: TRBJ2-1
V: TRBV4-3

CDR3: CASSLDRGRSPLHF
J: TRBJ1-6
V: TRBV4-1

CDR3: CASSEWGVGTEAFF
J: TRBJ1-1
V: TRBV25-1

CDR3: CASIPALAGKSDTQYF
J: TRBJ2-3
V: TRBV11-2

CDR3: CASMNEGRGTGELFF
J: TRBJ2-2
V: TRBV27

CDR3: CASSLWAAQNTEAFF
J: TRBJ1-1
V: TRBV7-9

CDR3: CSAPRRLAGASNEQYF
J: TRBJ2-7
V: TRBV20-1

CDR3: CAISERGTSGNEQFF
J: TRBJ2-1
V: TRBV10-3

CDR3: CASSQDRRGQGTDTQYF
J: TRBJ2-3
V: TRBV4-2

CDR3: CATSRPQGGAVGSNTEAFF
J: TRBJ1-1
V: TRBV15

CDR3: CASSSAGLAGDYEQYF
J: TRBJ2-7
V: TRBV28

CDR3: CASSLEGRGAEAFF
J: TRBJ1-1
V: TRBV27

CDR3: CASSPEANSGEQYF
J: TRBJ2-7
V: TRBV7-2

CDR3: CASMEVRGNYEQYF
J: TRBJ2-7
V: TRBV28

CDR3: CASSSLGRGPNTIYF
J: TRBJ1-3
V: TRBV28

CDR3: CASSHRQGKGYEQYF
J: TRBJ2-7
V: TRBV5-1

CDR3: CSAEGGSVYEQYF
J: TRBJ2-7
V: TRBV20-1

CDR3: CASRNSGTGVEQYF
J: TRBJ2-7
V: TRBV6-2/TRBV6-3

CDR3: CASNPGQGNTEAFF
J: TRBJ1-1
V: TRBV12-3/TRBV12-4

CDR3: CATTGIQNEQFF
J: TRBJ2-1
V: TRBV6-2/TRBV6-3

CDR3: CSARDGADPQETQYF
J: TRBJ2-5
V: TRBV20-1

CDR3: CASSQSVGLGDIQYF
J: TRBJ2-4
V: TRBV5-6

CDR3: CASSQREGYNNEQFF
J: TRBJ2-1
V: TRBV7-9

CDR3: CASSLRSYSNQPQHF
J: TRBJ1-5
V: TRBV28

CDR3: CASSEGVGVLWAFF
J: TRBJ1-1
V: TRBV6-1

CDR3: CASSPGTGYYGYTF
J: TRBJ1-2
V: TRBV12-3/TRBV12-4

CDR3: CASSFATHALDSLF
J: TRBJ2-5
V: TRBV5-1

CDR3: CACSQEFPGTGVVNEQFF
J: TRBJ2-1
V: TRBV3-1

CDR3: CASSHNLGGNTGELFF
J: TRBJ2-2
V: TRBV4-3

CDR3: CASNQFGGETQYF
J: TRBJ2-5
V: TRBV28

CDR3: CSARDAPAGGLNYGYTF
J: TRBJ1-2
V: TRBV20-1

CDR3: CASSLVRASGGRSSYEQYF
J: TRBJ2-7
V: TRBV7-8

CDR3: CSAMGENNSPLHF
J: TRBJ1-6
V: TRBV20-1

CDR3: CSARVTDNQETQYF
J: TRBJ2-5
V: TRBV20-1

CDR3: CASSGGLGDTQYF
J: TRBJ2-3
V: TRBV2

CDR3: CASSLLAGVGYEQYF
J: TRBJ2-7
V: TRBV28

CDR3: CASSSRQWGKGEKLFF
J: TRBJ1-4
V: TRBV7-8

CDR3: CASSLIWGGEQFF
J: TRBJ2-1
V: TRBV5-8

CDR3: CASSIAGTSGPYEQYF
J: TRBJ2-7
V: TRBV7-2

CDR3: CASSTRRAEYGYTF
J: TRBJ1-2
V: TRBV12-3/TRBV12-4

CDR3: CASSFGAANYEQYF
J: TRBJ2-7
V: TRBV11-2

CDR3: CASSYGGGDEKLFF
J: TRBJ1-4
V: TRBV6-5

CDR3: CASTLGGPGNIQYF
J: TRBJ2-4
V: TRBV7-9